This TCR beta chain derives from a study of T cells after yellow fever vaccination. TCR cDNA, made by 5'RACE template switching, carried an added universal primer site and UMIs. From the 5' RACE reads, TCRdb called clonotypes with MiXCR, one entry per CDR3 protein. Of approximately 250,000 distinct CDR3 sequences listed, over 6.5% are singletons. Concerning this clonotype: What it binds is not known.

V was shortened by 8 bases and J by 3 bases, with 14 bases between the two germline ends. The CDR3 runs to 13 residues. Germline V gene data show CDR1 as LNHDA and CDR2 as SQIVND (reference sequence). The study, taken as a whole, reports: Repertoires sorted by FACS could include abundant clonotypes that are contaminants from the bulk population. Reappearing after the booster were most of the clones from primary vaccination (roughly 95% CD4, 75% to 90% CD8). Compared with primary, the secondary response was weaker and peaked at day 5, not 15.

The chain recombines TRBV19 with TRBJ2-7; D may be TRBD1 (5 bases). The clonotype comes from a man aged 25-45 years who received the YFV17D yellow fever vaccine. The sample was CD4+ T cells sorted from PBMCs, taken on the day of the yellow fever booster vaccination. CDR3 sequence (DNA): TGTGCCAGTGGTCAGGGTACGCGCTACGAGCAGTACTTC. Translated: CASGQGTRYEQYF.